This paragraph covers one T cell receptor (beta chain) sequence. Its antigen is not identified. This record comes from a study of PD-1 blockade in classical Hodgkin lymphoma. Study-wide results and caveats: Those achieving complete response showed baseline diversity like newly diagnosed patients. Some patients started nivolumab under 1 year after ASCT, and they were excluded. Only CD4+ TCR diversity, not CD8+, had risen significantly by C4D1.

Germline CDR1 is SGHNT and CDR2 is YYREEE (reference sequence). This CDR3 is built from 15 residues. Trimming cost V 2 bases and J 1 base, with 11 bases left between them. The time point is: cycle 4 day 1 (C4D1), after five to seven weeks of nivolumab. The patients all showed relapse after autologous stem cell transplantation, while their brentuximab vedotin exposure varied. The patients, who had relapsed/refractory classical Hodgkin lymphoma, achieved best responses of complete response, partial response or progressive disease. The data were produced by immunoSEQ multiplex PCR, yet TCRdb's version contains in-frame clones alone and is incomplete. The data hold about 85,000 clones, with over 75% observed a single time.

The sequenced sample was peripheral blood mononuclear cells (PBMCs), obtained before the fourth cycle of nivolumab. The receptor was isolated from a human donor with classical Hodgkin lymphoma. The chain joins TRBV5-4 to TRBJ2-3; D not resolved. CDR3 in DNA: TGTGCCAGCAGCTTCCCAGGACCACGCACAGATACGCAGTATTTT. This sequence encodes CASSFPGPRTDTQYF.